The 27 T cell receptor beta chains given below trace back to one sample, sequenced in a study of blood T cell repertoires in COVID-19. The data were produced by immunoSEQ multiplex PCR, yet TCRdb's version contains in-frame clones alone and is incomplete. Among around 220,000 clones, under 85% were seen once, and the ten largest hold about 7.8%. Material for sequencing was peripheral blood. Receptors were obtained from a woman aged 80 or over with COVID-19, enrolled during active disease.

This sequence joins TRBV7-9 and TRBJ2-2; a weak D match, TRBD2 (6 bases). Trimming took 0 bases from V and 1 from J, leaving 6 bases between them. CDR1 SEHNR and CDR2 FQNEAQ come from the germline V gene (reference sequence). The CDR3 extends over 15 amino acids. The CDR3, as DNA: TGTGCCAGCAGCTTAGCTAGCGGGAACACCGGGGAGCTGTTTTTT. Translating it yields CASSLASGNTGELFF.

This chain connects TRBV5-1 to TRBJ2-4; TRBD2 matches at 7 bases. This CDR3 is 14 amino acids long. Germline V CDR1 and CDR2: SGHRS, YFSETQ. Trimming removed 0 bases from V and 8 bases from J; junction bases left unmatched: 5. CDR3 nucleotide sequence: TGCGCCAGCAGCTTGGAAGGCGGGAGTTACATTCAGTACTTC. Protein: CASSLEGGSYIQYF.

The V call is TRBV5-1, the J call TRBJ1-1, with a tentative D call TRBD1 (6 bases). Between the trimmed V and J ends, which lost 2 bases and 5 bases, there was a span of 13 bases. The CDR3 extends over 14 amino acids. The germline V gene has CDR1 SGHRS and CDR2 YFSETQ. The CDR3 loop reads CASSFSGDITEAFF. For the CDR3, the DNA is TGCGCCAGCAGCTTTAGCGGGGACATAACTGAAGCTTTCTTT.

The chain couples TRBV2 to TRBJ1-3; D possibly corresponds to TRBD1 (5 bases). V lost 5 bases to trimming and J lost 0 bases, with 11 bases between them. Germline V gene lookup returns CDR1 SNHLY and CDR2 FYNNEI. The CDR3 is 15 residues long. Here the CDR3 reads CASSPRQSSGNTIYF. The CDR3 region has the DNA TGTGCCAGCAGTCCCCGACAGAGCTCTGGAAACACCATATATTTT. Drawing the rest from reference TRBV2 and TRBJ1-3, the complete variable domain is EPEVTQTPSHQVTQMGQEVILRCVPISNHLYFYWYRQILGQKVEFLVSFYNNEISEKSEIFDDQFSVERPDGSNFTLKIRSTKLEDSAMYFCASSPRQSSGNTIYFGEGSWLTVV.

This rearrangement joins TRBV5-6 to TRBJ1-5, with 7 positions matching TRBD1. V was clipped by 5 bases and J by 4 bases; unmatched bases: 6. This CDR3 has 14 amino acids. CDR1 and CDR2 from the germline V gene are SGHDT and YYEEEE. In nucleotides, the CDR3 is TGTGCCAGCAGTGTTGGACAGGTTAATCAGCCCCAGCATTTT. It is translated as CASSVGQVNQPQHF.

The chain employs TRBV3-1 (or the pseudogene TRBV3-2) and TRBJ2-3; 7 bases match TRBD2. The CDR3 covers 16 residues. Germline V gene data show CDR1 as LGHDT and CDR2 as YNNKEL (reference sequence). V was clipped by 1 base and J by 6 bases; unmatched bases: 10. DNA of the CDR3: TGTGCCAGCAGCCAAGTAGGCCGGGGTAGCGGGGATACGCAGTATTTT. Its translation: CASSQVGRGSGDTQYF.

This clone was seen once. This sample includes further DNA sequences coding for the same CDR3. The chain has TRBV3-1 (or the pseudogene TRBV3-2) and TRBJ2-5; D unresolved. This CDR3 has 11 residues. From germline, CDR1 is LGHDT and CDR2 YNNKEL (reference sequence). Trimming pared 3 bases from V and 5 bases from J, leaving 4 bases between. The CDR3 loop is CASSQRETQYF. DNA for the CDR3: TGTGCCAGCAGCCAGCGGGAGACCCAGTACTTC.

The rearrangement joins TRBV5-1 to TRBJ1-5, with D perhaps matching TRBD1 (6 bases). The CDR3 runs 13 residues. The germline V and J ends were trimmed by 2 bases and 5 bases, with 8 bases remaining between them. The germline V gene has CDR1 SGHRS and CDR2 YFSETQ. The CDR3 sequence: CASSFGQYQPQHF. CDR3 coding DNA: TGCGCCAGCAGCTTTGGACAGTATCAGCCCCAGCATTTT. The whole variable domain, remainder taken from reference TRBV5-1 and TRBJ1-5, is KAGVTQTPRYLIKTRGQQVTLSCSPISGHRSVSWYQQTPGQGLQFLFEYFSETQRNKGNFPGRFSGRQFSNSRSEMNVSTLELGDSALYLCASSFGQYQPQHFGDGTRLSIL.

V is TRBV5-1 and J is TRBJ2-1; TRBD1 might be the D (6 bases). This CDR3 contains 16 residues. The ends were cut back, 4 bases at V and 5 bases at J, with 19 bases in the middle. Germline values: CDR1 SGHRS, CDR2 YFSETQ. In DNA form, the CDR3 reads TGCGCCAGCAGCGAAAGGACAGTCATCCTAAACAATGAGCAGTTCTTC. This translates into CASSERTVILNNEQFF.

The DNA for the CDR3 is TGTGCCAGTAACCCGGGGACTAGCTTGAACGAGCAGTACTTC. Translated, it gives CASNPGTSLNEQYF. This sequence joins TRBV28 and TRBJ2-7, with 9 nucleotides matching TRBD2. Germline-derived CDR1 and CDR2 are MDHEN and SYDVKM. The V segment lost 9 bases and the J segment 5 bases; nucleotides outside the gene matches: 11. This CDR3 region has 14 residues.

The chain employs TRBV6-4 and TRBJ1-3, with D possibly being TRBD1 (5 bases). CDR1 MRHNA and CDR2 SNTAGT come from the germline V gene. The CDR3 runs to 19 residues. V was clipped by 4 bases and J by 4 bases, with 26 bases between them. Here the CDR3 DNA reads TGTGCCAGCAGTGCCCGTCGCTCTTTGGCAGGGCAATCGGGAAACACCATATATTTT. This sequence encodes CASSARRSLAGQSGNTIYF.

V is TRBV9 and J is TRBJ2-1; perhaps TRBD1 as D (6 bases). The V gene's germline CDR1 is SGDLS and CDR2 YYNGEE. The CDR3 length is 13 residues. Trimming pared 4 bases from V and 9 bases from J, leaving 14 bases between. As DNA, the CDR3 is TGTGCCAGCAGCTCTCAGGGGAAGGGTGAGCAGTTCTTC. Translating it yields CASSSQGKGEQFF. The variable domain in full, completed from reference TRBV9 and TRBJ2-1, reads DSGVTQTPKHLITATGQRVTLRCSPRSGDLSVYWYQQSLDQGLQFLIQYYNGEERAKGNILERFSAQQFPDLHSELNLSSLELGDSALYFCASSSQGKGEQFFGPGTRLTVL.

The genes are TRBV7-2 and TRBJ2-1; D is possibly TRBD1 (5 bases). Germline CDR1 and CDR2: SGHTA and FQGNSA. The CDR3 contains 11 residues. Trimming shortened V by 8 bases and J by 5 bases, and 7 bases separated the two germline ends. DNA of the CDR3: TGTGCCAGCCGACAGCACAATGAGCAGTTCTTC. This encodes CASRQHNEQFF.

V is TRBV18 and J is TRBJ1-5, with D perhaps matching TRBD1 (5 bases). This CDR3 is built from 17 residues. V lost 1 base, J lost 0 bases, and 13 bases lay in between. CDR1 and CDR2 from the germline V gene are KGHSH and LQKENI. The CDR3 DNA is TGTGCCAGCTCACCACAGGCAGGGACTTATAGCAATCAGCCCCAGCATTTT. Its protein product is CASSPQAGTYSNQPQHF.

The rearrangement uses TRBV27 and TRBJ1-5, with D possibly TRBD1 on 6 matching bases. The CDR3 is made up of 15 amino acids. Germline loops: CDR1 MNHEY, CDR2 SMNVEV (reference sequence). V was clipped by 5 bases and J by 3 bases, with 14 bases between them. CDR3 sequence (DNA): TGTGCCAGCAGTGCCAATACAGGGTACAATCAGCCCCAGCATTTT. Amino acids: CASSANTGYNQPQHF.

The chain combines TRBV6-5 with TRBJ2-7, with a weak D call TRBD2 (5 bases). The CDR3 extends over 14 amino acids. Trimming removed 10 bases from V and 3 bases from J, with 19 bases in between. The germline gives CDR1 MNHEY, CDR2 SVGAGI. DNA of the CDR3: TGTGCCACCCTCCCCCCCGAGCGGTACTACGAGCAGTACTTC. The encoded protein is CATLPPERYYEQYF.

The rearrangement links TRBV25-1 to TRBJ2-1; D is perhaps TRBD2 (5 bases). Germline V gene lookup returns CDR1 MGHDK and CDR2 SYGVNS. The V end was cut by 0 bases, the J end by 4 bases, with 13 bases between. The CDR3 has 16 residues. CDR3 protein: CASSEYSGMIYNEQFF. In DNA, the CDR3 is TGTGCCAGCAGTGAATACTCCGGGATGATATACAATGAGCAGTTCTTC.

The V gene is TRBV6-1, the J gene TRBJ2-7, with 8 bases aligning to TRBD1. Losses at the gene ends were 3 bases for V and 5 bases for J; bases not matched to a gene: 6. CDR1 and CDR2 from the germline V gene are MNHNS and SASEGT. There are 14 residues in the CDR3. The CDR3 spells CASSDQGAGHEQYF. The CDR3 DNA reads TGTGCCAGCAGTGACCAGGGGGCCGGCCACGAGCAGTACTTC.

The chain combines TRBV2 with TRBJ1-6; 10 bases fit TRBD1. This CDR3 has 15 amino acids. Looked up from germline, CDR1 is SNHLY and CDR2 is FYNNEI. V lost 6 bases to trimming and J lost 7 bases; unmatched junction nucleotides: 6. In DNA form, the CDR3 reads TGTGCCAGCAGCCCGCAGGGACAGGGGAATTCACCCCTCCACTTT. This encodes CASSPQGQGNSPLHF.

This sequence joins TRBV27 and TRBJ1-1; D is uncertain. The germline V and J ends were trimmed by 5 bases and 0 bases, with 10 bases remaining between them. The CDR3 has 14 amino acids. Germline V CDR1 and CDR2: MNHEY, SMNVEV (reference sequence). CDR3 bases: TGTGCCAGCAGTCGGGAGAACATGAACACTGAAGCTTTCTTT. It specifies CASSRENMNTEAFF.

V gene TRBV6-2 or TRBV6-3 combines with J gene TRBJ2-3; a possible D gene is TRBD2 (7 bases). CDR3 size: 16 residues. V was pared by 0 bases and J by 6 bases, with 16 bases between. CDR1 is MNHEY, CDR2 SVGEGT, per germline. The CDR3 loop reads CASSYSSSKGGDTQYF. The CDR3 DNA reads TGTGCCAGCAGTTACTCGAGCTCGAAGGGGGGGGATACGCAGTATTTT.

The CDR3 bases are TGTGCCACCACGCGTTACACAGATACGCAGTATTTT. Translation gives CATTRYTDTQYF. The chain uses TRBV28 and TRBJ2-3; D gene ambiguous. With 10 bases removed from V and 2 bases from J, the gap between germline ends came to 10 bases. The germline V gene has CDR1 MDHEN and CDR2 SYDVKM. This CDR3 has 12 residues.

This rearrangement joins TRBV29-1 to TRBJ2-7; 11 bases map to TRBD1. Germline CDR1 reads SQVTM; CDR2 reads ANQGSEA. Germline trimming cut 5 bases from V and 5 bases from J; bases unmatched to any gene: 5. This CDR3 is built from 13 residues. CDR3 loop: CSVQDRGLDEQYF. In DNA, the CDR3 is TGCAGCGTTCAGGACAGGGGGCTGGACGAGCAGTACTTC.

The V gene is TRBV5-1, the J gene TRBJ1-1, with 9 bases matching TRBD1. The CDR3 contains 13 residues. Germline loops: CDR1 SGHRS, CDR2 YFSETQ. The V and J ends lost 3 bases and 6 bases, in that order; junction bases with no gene match: 3. The CDR3 spells CASSSQGAAEAFF. Here the CDR3 DNA reads TGCGCCAGCAGCTCACAGGGGGCAGCTGAAGCTTTCTTT.

The V and J genes are TRBV5-5 and TRBJ2-4; possible D gene TRBD2, 6 bases. The V gene lost 0 bases and the J gene lost 15 bases, with 13 bases spanning the gap. Germline lookup yields CDR1 SGHKS and CDR2 YYEKEE (reference sequence). The CDR3 has 12 residues. CDR3 loop: CASSLVAAGWYF. CDR3 bases: TGTGCCAGCAGCTTGGTAGCGGCAGGCTGGTACTTC.

This clone was observed once. V and J are TRBV2 and TRBJ2-3; 7 bases line up with TRBD2. The germline V gene has CDR1 SNHLY and CDR2 FYNNEI. There are 11 residues in the CDR3. After removal of 6 bases from V and 6 bases from J, the junction contained 0 bases not matched to a gene. The CDR3 nucleotides are TGTGCCAGCAGGACTAGCGATACGCAGTATTTT. This sequence encodes CASRTSDTQYF. Drawing the rest from reference TRBV2 and TRBJ2-3, the complete variable domain is EPEVTQTPSHQVTQMGQEVILRCVPISNHLYFYWYRQILGQKVEFLVSFYNNEISEKSEIFDDQFSVERPDGSNFTLKIRSTKLEDSAMYFCASRTSDTQYFGPGTRLTVL.

The chain couples TRBV7-3 to TRBJ2-3; TRBD2 matches at 7 bases. Trimming took 4 bases from V and 5 from J; bases not matched to a gene: 9. This CDR3 spans 15 amino acids. Germline-derived CDR1 and CDR2 are SGHTA and FQGTGA. The CDR3 loop is CASSSSGTQGDTQYF. In DNA form, the CDR3 reads TGTGCCAGCAGCTCAAGCGGGACGCAAGGAGATACGCAGTATTTT.